Listed here are 13 T cell receptor beta chains from one sample, sequenced in a study of blood T cell repertoires in COVID-19. Profiling relied on immunoSEQ multiplex PCR, and the TCRdb table lists in-frame clones only, not all of them. The sample lists around 37,000 clones, 85% seen once, with 4.8% in the top ten. Sequenced: peripheral blood. The receptor source for this set is a man aged 45-65 years with active COVID-19.

The rearrangement joins TRBV21-1 to TRBJ2-5; the D call TRBD2 from the table was never checked on the DNA. TRBV21-1 is labeled a pseudogene. The CDR3 sequence is 16 residues long. The CDR3 region has the DNA TGTGCCAGCAGCAAAGTCCTAGGGGCTAGCGAAGAGACCCAGTACTTC. Protein sequence: CASSKVLGASEETQYF.

This clone has a single count. Other DNA sequences in the same sample also yield this CDR3. The V gene is TRBV10-3, the J gene TRBJ1-4; 7 bases align to TRBD1. CDR3 length: 14 residues. V trimming: 6 bases; J trimming: 7 bases; junction bases outside the gene matches: 8. The V gene's germline CDR1 is ENHRY and CDR2 SYGVKD. The CDR3 protein is CAISGGQIGEKLFF. The CDR3, as DNA: TGTGCCATCAGCGGGGGACAGATCGGTGAAAAACTGTTTTTT.

CDR3 amino acids: CAIRNQGSLETQYF. The DNA of the CDR3 is TGTGCCATCAGAAATCAGGGGTCCCTGGAGACCCAGTACTTC. The chain carries TRBV10-3 and TRBJ2-5, with D tentatively TRBD1 (6 bases). The CDR3 totals 14 residues. Germline V gives CDR1 ENHRY, CDR2 SYGVKD. V was pared by 6 bases and J by 5 bases, with 16 bases between.

The rearrangement uses TRBV10-1 and TRBJ2-3; 9 bases fit TRBD1. The germline V gene has CDR1 WNHNN and CDR2 SYGVQD (reference sequence). Losses at the gene ends were 2 bases for V and 0 bases for J; bases not matched to a gene: 9. CDR3 length: 18 amino acids. The CDR3 spells CASSELGQGMKSTDTQYF. The DNA of the CDR3 is TGCGCCAGCAGTGAGCTGGGACAGGGTATGAAGAGCACAGATACGCAGTATTTT.

This chain connects TRBV4-1 to TRBJ2-7, with 7 bases lining up with TRBD1. The V and J ends lost 1 base and 3 bases, in that order; junction bases with no gene match: 6. The CDR3 runs to 15 residues. CDR1 is MGHRA and CDR2 is YSYEKL in the germline V gene. CDR3 in DNA: TGCGCCAGCAGCCAAGTGGCAGACAGGGTCTACGAGCAGTACTTC. Protein product: CASSQVADRVYEQYF.

The chain uses TRBV3-1 (or the pseudogene TRBV3-2) and TRBJ2-2, with D unclear. CDR1 and CDR2 from the germline V gene are LGHDT and YNNKEL (reference sequence). This CDR3 spans 16 amino acids. V was pared by 1 base and J by 4 bases, with 13 bases between. The CDR3 nucleotides read TGTGCCAGCAGCCAAGGGCTGCAGATTTTCACCGGGGAGCTGTTTTTT. Residues: CASSQGLQIFTGELFF.

V is TRBV7-2 and J is TRBJ2-2; 7 positions agree with TRBD1. V was pared by 7 bases and J by 5 bases, with 4 bases of the junction left unmatched. In germline, CDR1 is SGHTA, CDR2 FQGNSA. This CDR3 is built from 13 residues. CDR3 sequence (DNA): TGTGCCAGCAACCACAGGGGTACCGGGGAGCTGTTTTTT. Translation: CASNHRGTGELFF.

Written as DNA, the CDR3 is TGTGCCAGCAGCCAAGCACTAGCGGGGGGAGAGCAGTACTTC. The encoded protein is CASSQALAGGEQYF. The rearrangement links TRBV4-2 to TRBJ2-7, with 12 bases lining up with TRBD2. The CDR3 runs to 14 residues. Germline values: CDR1 LGHNA, CDR2 YNFKEQ. Trimming took 1 base from V and 7 from J; bases not matched to a gene: 2.

The chain links TRBV11-2 to TRBJ1-2; perhaps TRBD1 as D (5 bases). The V and J ends lost 0 bases and 6 bases respectively, with 14 bases between them. The CDR3 extends over 15 amino acids. The germline CDR1 and CDR2 sequences are SGHAT and FQNNGV. Written as DNA, the CDR3 is TGTGCCAGCAGCTTAGAACATCAGGGTGGGAATGGCTACACCTTC. This codes for CASSLEHQGGNGYTF.

V and J are TRBV6-5 and TRBJ2-6; the D gene is possibly TRBD1 (5 bases). Germline values: CDR1 MNHEY, CDR2 SVGAGI. CDR3 length: 14 residues. V shed 6 bases and J shed 1 base, with 7 bases lying between them. The CDR3 nucleotides are TGTGCCAGCAGGGACAATTCTGGGGCCAACGTCCTGACTTTC. It is translated as CASRDNSGANVLTF.

The chain employs TRBV6-4 and TRBJ2-7; possibly TRBD1 for D (7 bases). The CDR3 has 15 amino acids. Germline V gene data show CDR1 as MRHNA and CDR2 as SNTAGT. Deletions cut 3 bases from V and 5 bases from J, with 17 bases between. CDR3 DNA sequence: TGTGCCAGCAGTGAGGCAGGGGGGCCCTCGGACGAGCAGTACTTC. Translating it yields CASSEAGGPSDEQYF.

The chain employs TRBV4-1 and TRBJ2-3; the D is unclear. There are 13 residues in the CDR3. V was clipped by 4 bases and J by 5 bases, with 10 bases between them. Germline lookup yields CDR1 MGHRA and CDR2 YSYEKL. This CDR3 reads CASSRYSGDTQYF. As DNA, the CDR3 is TGCGCCAGCAGCCGCTACAGTGGAGATACGCAGTATTTT.

This clone was seen only once. This chain joins TRBV6-2 or TRBV6-3 and TRBJ1-2; 8 bases align to TRBD1. CDR3 length: 13 amino acids. The ends lost 2 bases at V and 6 bases at J; junction bases unmatched: 2. CDR1 is MNHEY and CDR2 is SVGEGT in the germline V gene. The CDR3: CASSYPTGDGYTF. CDR3 in DNA: TGTGCCAGCAGTTACCCGACAGGGGATGGCTACACCTTC.